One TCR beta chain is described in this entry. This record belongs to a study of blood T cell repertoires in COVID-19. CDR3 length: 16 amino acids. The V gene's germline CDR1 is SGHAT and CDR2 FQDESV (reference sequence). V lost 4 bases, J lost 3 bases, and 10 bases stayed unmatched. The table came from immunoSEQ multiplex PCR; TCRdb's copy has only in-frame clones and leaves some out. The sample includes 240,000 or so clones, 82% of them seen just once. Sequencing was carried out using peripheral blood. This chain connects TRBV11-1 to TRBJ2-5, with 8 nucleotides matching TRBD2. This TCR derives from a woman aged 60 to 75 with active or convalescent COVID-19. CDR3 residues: CASSSRVGSGEETQYF. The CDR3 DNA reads TGTGCCAGCAGCTCCCGAGTTGGTAGCGGGGAAGAGACCCAGTACTTC.